Listed below are T cell receptor beta chains from one sample, sequenced in a study of blood T cells in healthy people across ages. TCRdb recomputed calls from the 5' RACE reads with MiXCR, one row per CDR3 protein. Found here are about 1.5 million distinct CDR3 sequences, about 45% of them singletons; the top ten hold about 4.1%. Sequencing was carried out using blood. The receptor source for this set is a woman aged 18 to 35 in good health. CDR3s include the opening cysteine and the closing phenylalanine or tryptophan. Each record gives: clone size, V gene, D gene, J gene, CDR3 protein. The D gene is left open where the match is weak. Rows may omit the clone size; those that give it use once, few, many or a size class.

>-|TRBV12-5|TRBD2|TRBJ2-3
CASGLGTSGSPDTQYF
>-|TRBV6-5|TRBD1|TRBJ2-5
CASRGPGQRLFQETQYF
>-|TRBV19|-|TRBJ1-4
CASNAYWQADEKLFF
>-|TRBV20-1|TRBD1|TRBJ1-1
CSARGPGDRGRSDTEAFF
>-|TRBV11-2|-|TRBJ2-1
CASSLTPTVSYNEQFF
>-|TRBV7-2|-|TRBJ2-5
CASSLELQGTQYF
>-|TRBV7-2|-|TRBJ2-7
CASSLGTGSSDEQYF
>few|TRBV20-1|TRBD1|TRBJ1-2
CSATPGTAYGYTF
>-|TRBV12-3/TRBV12-4|-|TRBJ1-2
CASSDQGFPGYTF
>-|TRBV6-1|-|TRBJ1-1
CASSEEFRNSKNTEAFF
>-|TRBV6-5|-|TRBJ2-3
CASSYGGKRYPDTQYF
>few|TRBV29-1|-|TRBJ1-5
CSVADGGNQPQHF
>-|TRBV29-1|TRBD2|TRBJ2-5
CSVEGSGEGEQYF
>once|TRBV3-1|TRBD2|TRBJ2-1
CASSRGGRNEQFF
>few|TRBV20-1|TRBD1|TRBJ1-1
CSARSGGRCEAFF
>few|TRBV25-1|-|TRBJ1-4
CASSDRGGPLAVNEKLFF
>-|TRBV29-1|-|TRBJ2-1
CSGTTFYNEQFF
>-|TRBV12-3/TRBV12-4|-|TRBJ2-1
CASSPPHGLGENNEQFF
>-|TRBV5-6|TRBD2|TRBJ2-1
CASSPPSLDSGGEYNEQFF
>-|TRBV5-6|-|TRBJ2-1
CASSLERHNEQFF
>-|TRBV30|-|TRBJ2-2
CAWRIYTGELFF
>-|TRBV5-1|TRBD1|TRBJ1-1
CASSLRTGGLNTEAFF
>-|TRBV7-3|-|TRBJ1-1
CASSPPGQQNTEAFF
>-|TRBV15|-|-
CATSRRTAQETQYF
>-|TRBV7-2|-|TRBJ1-1
CASSLAGRSDPNTEAFF
>few|TRBV20-1|-|TRBJ2-7
CSAEDSRFSYEQYF
>-|TRBV20-1|-|TRBJ1-4
CSAERFNEKLFF
>few|TRBV27|-|TRBJ1-2
CASPFTGNDYGYTF
>many|TRBV20-1|-|TRBJ1-2
CSASDSLNYGYTF
>few|TRBV20-1|-|TRBJ1-1
CSARVPVTEAFF
>-|TRBV6-2/TRBV6-3|-|TRBJ2-1
CASTERSSCNEQFF
>many|TRBV4-3|-|TRBJ1-2
CASSQVTGSGYTF
>-|TRBV25-1|TRBD1|TRBJ1-6
CASSNRGLGNSPLHF
>-|TRBV7-9|-|TRBJ2-7
CASNGGGYEQYF
>-|TRBV7-2|TRBD2|TRBJ2-3
CASSRSGTTFTDTQYF
>-|TRBV2|-|TRBJ1-4
CASSRARNEKLFF
>few|TRBV10-3|-|TRBJ1-6
CAISVDGFSPLHF
>-|TRBV7-6|-|TRBJ2-3
CASSLGAATQYF
>few|TRBV4-1|TRBD1|TRBJ1-1
CASSQDSRDREPNTEAFF
>-|TRBV12-3/TRBV12-4|-|TRBJ1-1
CASSDDSAEAFF
>few|TRBV4-3|TRBD2|TRBJ2-5
CASSQDPAGEGGEQYF
>few|TRBV20-1|-|TRBJ1-1
CSAATARVTEAFF
>-|TRBV2|-|TRBJ1-2
CASSGQGHYGCTF
>-|TRBV20-1|-|TRBJ1-1
CSASLQGRNTEAFF
>-|TRBV27|-|TRBJ1-2
CASSPRGRRNYGYTF
>once|TRBV20-1|TRBD1|TRBJ2-7
CSASSGTGEPYEQYF
>-|TRBV2|-|TRBJ1-5
CASNRPGANQPQHF
>-|TRBV27|-|TRBJ2-1
CTSSPWSYNEQFF
>-|TRBV4-1|-|TRBJ1-5
CASSPYTDSNQPQHF
>few|TRBV3-1|-|TRBJ2-7
CASSQGGNPYEQYF
>-|TRBV7-2|-|TRBJ2-5
CASSFTLAEETQYF
>few|TRBV20-1|TRBD2|-
CSARLAGHNEQYF
>-|TRBV7-6|-|TRBJ1-5
CASSAGRVSNQPQHF
>-|TRBV6-2/TRBV6-3|-|TRBJ1-1
CASSYAVRGGAFF
>-|TRBV4-1|-|TRBJ1-2
CASSQEVKGNYGYTF
>-|TRBV9|-|TRBJ2-3
CASKAGRATDTQYF